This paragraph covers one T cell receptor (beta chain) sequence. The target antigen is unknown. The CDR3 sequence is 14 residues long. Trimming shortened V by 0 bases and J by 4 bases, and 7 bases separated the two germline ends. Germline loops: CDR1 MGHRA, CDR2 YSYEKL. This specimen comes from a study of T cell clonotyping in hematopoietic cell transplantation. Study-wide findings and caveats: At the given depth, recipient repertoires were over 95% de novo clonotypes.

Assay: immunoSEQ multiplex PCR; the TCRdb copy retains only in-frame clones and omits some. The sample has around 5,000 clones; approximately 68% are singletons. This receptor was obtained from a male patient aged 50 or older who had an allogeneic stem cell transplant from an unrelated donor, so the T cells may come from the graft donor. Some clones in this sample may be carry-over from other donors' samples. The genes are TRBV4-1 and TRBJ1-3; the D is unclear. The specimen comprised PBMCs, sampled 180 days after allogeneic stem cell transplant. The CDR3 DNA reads TGCGCCAGCAGCCAAGATTTGGGGGGAAACACCATATATTTT. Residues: CASSQDLGGNTIYF.